The 22 T cell receptor beta chains below come from one sample, sequenced in a study of blood T cell repertoires in COVID-19 (dated by TCRdb to 2019 to 2021). The method was the immunoSEQ multiplex PCR assay. TCRdb provides this immuneACCESS table in a form limited to in-frame rearrangements. Some clones are lacking; in checked studies, under half of them reflect an unresolved V gene, and why the rest are absent is not known. This sample gives 90,000 to 150,000 clones in total; roughly 82% of them show up just once. The ten largest clonotypes hold 9.5% to 13% of the sample. The sequencing input was peripheral blood. All receptors come from a human donor in a cohort sampled during active COVID-19.

This clone was seen more than once but under ten times. The V gene is TRBV5-6, the J gene TRBJ2-5; possibly TRBD1 for D (5 bases). V lost 0 bases and J 4 bases, leaving 7 bases between the germline ends. The CDR3 covers 13 residues. The germline V gene encodes CDR1 SGHDT and CDR2 YYEEEE. CDR3 amino acids: CASSLDRRETQYF. DNA of the CDR3: TGTGCCAGCAGCTTGGACAGGCGAGAGACCCAGTACTTC.

This rearrangement joins TRBV5-5 to TRBJ2-1; 8 bases line up with TRBD1. CDR1 SGHKS and CDR2 YYEKEE come from the germline V gene (reference sequence). V lost 6 bases, J lost 6 bases, and 17 bases stayed unmatched. The CDR3 consists of 17 residues. CDR3 DNA sequence: TGTGCCAGCACCGAATCGTGGGACAGGAAAAGGAGCAATGAGCAGTTCTTC. This codes for CASTESWDRKRSNEQFF.

Remarks on this clone: In the same sample, other DNA sequences code for this CDR3. V gene TRBV10-3 combines with J gene TRBJ2-7; 7 nucleotides line up with TRBD1. The J segment lost 3 bases and the V segment lost 10 bases, leaving 21 bases of the junction unmatched. The length of the CDR3 is 17 residues. Germline-derived CDR1 and CDR2 are ENHRY and SYGVKD. The CDR3 DNA is TGTGCCACCCGGGGCTTGTTTACAGGGGAAAATAACTACGAGCAGTACTTC. This encodes CATRGLFTGENNYEQYF.

J is TRBJ1-6 and V is TRBV5-1, with 7 nucleotides matching TRBD1. The CDR3 runs to 16 residues. Germline-derived CDR1 and CDR2 are SGHRS and YFSETQ. The junction had 10 bases not matched to a gene; V was cut back by 1 base and J by 9 bases. CDR3 in amino acids: CASSLMPGTDTSPLHF. The CDR3 nucleotides read TGCGCCAGCAGCTTGATGCCGGGGACAGACACTTCACCCCTCCACTTT.

This clone was seen more than once but under ten times. This chain connects TRBV4-1 to TRBJ2-3, with no clear D. Germline CDR1 reads MGHRA; CDR2 reads YSYEKL. This CDR3 has 15 residues. V lost 1 base and J lost 1, with 9 bases in between. The CDR3 bases are TGCGCCAGCAGCCAAGGGCCGACTGGCACAGATACGCAGTATTTT. Its translation: CASSQGPTGTDTQYF.

The V gene is TRBV19, the J gene TRBJ1-5; possibly TRBD1 for D (5 bases). Per the germline V gene, CDR1 is LNHDA and CDR2 is SQIVND (reference sequence). V lost 7 bases to trimming and J lost 2 bases, with 15 bases between them. This CDR3 contains 15 residues. The CDR3 region has the DNA TGTGCCAGTACTGGGAGGGGCTGGGGCAATCAGCCCCAGCATTTT. Translation gives CASTGRGWGNQPQHF.

The chain has TRBV7-2 and TRBJ1-2, with 10 bases aligning to TRBD1. Germline CDR1 is SGHTA and CDR2 is FQGNSA. Trimming took 4 bases from V and 0 from J; bases not matched to a gene: 2. The CDR3 is made up of 15 amino acids. Here the CDR3 reads CASSSGQGANYGYTF. CDR3 in DNA: TGTGCCAGCAGCTCCGGACAGGGGGCTAACTATGGCTACACCTTC. Full variable domain (outside the CDR3, taken from reference TRBV7-2 and TRBJ1-2): GAGVSQSPSNKVTEKGKDVELRCDPISGHTALYWYRQSLGQGLEFLIYFQGNSAPDKSGLPSDRFSAERTGGSVSTLTIQRTQQEDSAVYLCASSSGQGANYGYTFGSGTRLTVV.

The chain couples TRBV5-1 to TRBJ2-3; maybe TRBD2 (6 bases). Trimming removed 3 bases at V and 4 bases at J, with 24 bases between. This CDR3 contains 18 residues. From germline, CDR1 is SGHRS and CDR2 YFSETQ. CDR3 DNA: TGCGCCAGCAGCTCCTTACCTGGGGCGGGGAAAAGCGCAGATACGCAGTATTTT. Translation: CASSSLPGAGKSADTQYF.

The rearrangement joins TRBV2 to TRBJ2-1; 8 nucleotides align to TRBD2. The CDR3 runs 13 residues. Germline CDR1 and CDR2: SNHLY and FYNNEI. With 4 bases clipped from V and 16 bases from J, the junction kept 12 bases outside the gene matches. CDR3 DNA: TGTGCCAGCAGTGGATCTCAATGGACTAGCAGCTTCTTC. The encoded protein is CASSGSQWTSSFF.

The chain is built from TRBV5-4 and TRBJ1-2; perhaps TRBD1 as D (6 bases). The V gene's germline CDR1 is SGHNT and CDR2 YYREEE (reference sequence). The CDR3 runs 17 residues. V lost 5 bases to trimming and J lost 4 bases, with 24 bases between them. The CDR3 sequence is CASRDSSVPTATYGYTF. For the CDR3, the DNA is TGTGCCAGCAGGGACAGCTCAGTACCTACAGCTACCTATGGCTACACCTTC.

Remarks on this clone: The junction departs from germline at one end; a sequencing error may be responsible. The chain links TRBV24-1 to TRBJ2-1, with a tentative D call TRBD1 (6 bases). The CDR3 totals 12 residues. Germline V lookup: CDR1 KGHDR, CDR2 SFDVKD. For the CDR3, the DNA is TGTGCCACCTCGGACCGGGACAATCAGCAGTTCTTC. It codes for CATSDRDNQQFF.

This chain joins TRBV2 and TRBJ2-7, with TRBD1 as a possible D gene (5 bases). The CDR3 is made up of 15 amino acids. Trimming removed 3 bases at V and 3 bases at J, with 15 bases between. Germline V CDR1 and CDR2: SNHLY, FYNNEI. The CDR3 sequence: CASSEWPQGNYEQYF. In nucleotides, the CDR3 is TGTGCCAGCAGTGAGTGGCCGCAGGGCAACTACGAGCAGTACTTC.

The V call is TRBV12-5, the J call TRBJ2-3; 8 nucleotides line up with TRBD1. Germline V CDR1 and CDR2: LGHNT, FRNRAP. V shed 6 bases, J shed 3 bases, and the junction held 8 bases outside the gene matches. This CDR3 has 15 amino acids. CDR3 sequence reads: CASGGTGGRTDTQYF. As DNA, the CDR3 is TGTGCTAGTGGGGGAACAGGGGGTAGGACAGATACGCAGTATTTT.

The chain recombines TRBV5-1 with TRBJ2-3; 8 bases fit TRBD1. The J segment lost 0 bases and the V segment lost 0 bases, leaving 3 bases of the junction unmatched. The CDR3 loop spans 16 amino acids. Germline V gene data show CDR1 as SGHRS and CDR2 as YFSETQ. CDR3 DNA sequence: TGCGCCAGCAGCTTGGAAGGGGACAGGAGCACAGATACGCAGTATTTT. Protein sequence: CASSLEGDRSTDTQYF.

This chain joins TRBV18 and TRBJ1-1; TRBD1 matches at 7 bases. CDR1 KGHSH and CDR2 LQKENI come from the germline V gene. This CDR3 is built from 14 residues. The ends lost 3 bases at V and 0 bases at J; junction bases unmatched: 1. The CDR3 sequence is CASSPQGVNTEAFF. The CDR3 coding sequence is TGTGCCAGCTCACCCCAGGGGGTGAACACTGAAGCTTTCTTT.

The chain carries TRBV2 and TRBJ2-1; possibly TRBD2 for D (6 bases). V lost 6 bases and J lost 2, with 11 bases in between. This CDR3 contains 14 residues. From germline, CDR1 is SNHLY and CDR2 FYNNEI. The CDR3, as DNA: TGTGCCAGCAGCTCTAGCGAGGCCTACAATGAGCAGTTCTTC. Its protein is CASSSSEAYNEQFF.

V and J are TRBV4-3 and TRBJ1-4; D perhaps matches TRBD1 (6 bases). The CDR3 has 16 residues. Germline values: CDR1 LGHNA, CDR2 YSLEER. V shed 3 bases and J shed 4 bases, with 15 bases lying between them. CDR3 residues: CASSQGGDRNNEKLFF. The CDR3 DNA reads as TGCGCCAGCAGCCAGGGCGGAGACAGGAATAATGAAAAACTGTTTTTT.

This clone was counted a single time. The chain couples TRBV13 to TRBJ1-1; the match to TRBD1 covers 7 bases. The CDR3 totals 13 residues. Germline V gives CDR1 PRHDT, CDR2 FYEKMQ (reference sequence). The V and J ends lost 11 bases and 2 bases, in that order; junction bases with no gene match: 8. CDR3 sequence (DNA): TGTGCCGGGGGGACAGCACTAAACACTGAAGCTTTCTTT. Translating gives CAGGTALNTEAFF. The full variable domain, completed using reference TRBV13 and TRBJ1-1, is AAGVIQSPRHLIKEKRETATLKCYPIPRHDTVYWYQQGPGQDPQFLISFYEKMQSDKGSIPDRFSAQQFSDYHSELNMSSLELGDSALYFCAGGTALNTEAFFGQGTRLTVV.

CDR3 residues: CASSLAAGLNTGELFF. The CDR3, as DNA: TGCGCCAGCAGCTTGGCCGCGGGCCTTAACACCGGGGAGCTGTTTTTT. The gene calls are TRBV5-1 and TRBJ2-2; a possible D gene is TRBD2 (5 bases). The V and J ends lost 0 bases and 2 bases respectively, with 11 bases between them. The CDR3 sequence is 16 residues long. Per the germline V gene, CDR1 is SGHRS and CDR2 is YFSETQ.

The J gene is TRBJ2-2, the V gene TRBV5-1; TRBD1 agrees at 7 bases. V shed 5 bases, J shed 2 bases, and the junction held 3 bases outside the gene matches. The CDR3 totals 14 residues. CDR1 and CDR2 (germline): SGHRS, YFSETQ. CDR3 bases: TGCGCCAGCAGTGGGACAGTCAACACCGGGGAGCTGTTTTTT. It encodes CASSGTVNTGELFF. Full variable domain (outside the CDR3, taken from reference TRBV5-1 and TRBJ2-2): KAGVTQTPRYLIKTRGQQVTLSCSPISGHRSVSWYQQTPGQGLQFLFEYFSETQRNKGNFPGRFSGRQFSNSRSEMNVSTLELGDSALYLCASSGTVNTGELFFGEGSRLTVL.

This clone was seen just once. The genes are TRBV28 and TRBJ2-7; D is unclear. The CDR3 is made up of 11 amino acids. CDR1 MDHEN and CDR2 SYDVKM come from the germline V gene. Trimming pared 4 bases from V and 5 bases from J, leaving 6 bases between. CDR3 nucleotide sequence: TGTGCCAGCAGTTATATCCACGAGCAGTACTTC. This translates into CASSYIHEQYF.

The V and J genes are TRBV10-3 and TRBJ1-1, with 9 bases identical to TRBD1. This CDR3 contains 13 residues. The germline gives CDR1 ENHRY, CDR2 SYGVKD. J was trimmed by 5 bases and V by 8 bases; bases with no gene match: 6. The CDR3 DNA reads as TGTGCCATCGCCACAGGGGGCGGGACTGAAGCTTTCTTT. It specifies CAIATGGGTEAFF.